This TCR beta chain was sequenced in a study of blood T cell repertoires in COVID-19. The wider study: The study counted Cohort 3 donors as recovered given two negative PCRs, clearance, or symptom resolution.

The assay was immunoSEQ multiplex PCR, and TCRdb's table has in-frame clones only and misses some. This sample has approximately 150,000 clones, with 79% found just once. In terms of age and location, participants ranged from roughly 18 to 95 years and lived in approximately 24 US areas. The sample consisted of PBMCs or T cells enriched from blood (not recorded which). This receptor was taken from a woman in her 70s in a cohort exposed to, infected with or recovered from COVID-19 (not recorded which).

Here the CDR3 reads CASSLGPPPPQHF. The CDR3 DNA reads TGTGCCAGCAGTTTAGGGCCCCCGCCGCCCCAGCATTTT. The genes are TRBV12-3 or TRBV12-4 and TRBJ1-5, with no clear D. CDR3 size: 13 residues. The V gene lost 1 base and the J gene lost 9 bases, with 10 bases spanning the gap.